This TCR beta chain was sequenced during a study of T cells in Graves' hyperthyroidism and ophthalmopathy. The overall study: The blood sample was taken at first diagnosis, before treatment began. Overall study findings and caveats: Ophthalmopathy cases were set apart from stable hyperthyroidism by a 13 V-J model. Most thyroid clonotypes expanded above 0.001 appeared in blood too.

V shed 5 bases and J shed 6 bases, with 14 bases lying between them. Germline CDR1 and CDR2: LGHNT and FRNRAP. This CDR3 region has 14 residues. Comment on this clonotype: Its specificity is not known.

Stable disease denoted Graves' hyperthyroidism without ophthalmopathy progression within 18 months. The source material, RNA transcripts, was used to amplify TCR beta CDR3 regions. HTBI primers drove first-round RT-PCR of the TCR CDR3. In TCRdb, the multiplex PCR reads were re-called with MiXCR into one record per CDR3 protein. Here the sample spans some 560,000 distinct CDR3 sequences, around 14% being singletons. The J gene is TRBJ2-1, the V gene TRBV12-5, with D tentatively TRBD2 (7 bases). The sequencing input was blood. The TCR comes from a woman in her twenties or thirties with Graves' hyperthyroidism. The CDR3 region is CASGDRGARNEQFF. CDR3 nucleotides: TGTGCTAGTGGTGACCGGGGGGCCCGCAATGAGCAGTTCTTC. Full variable domain (rest looked up from reference TRBV12-5 and TRBJ2-1): DARVTQTPRHKVTEMGQEVTMRCQPILGHNTVFWYRQTMMQGLELLAYFRNRAPLDDSGMPKDRFSAEMPDATLATLKIQPSEPRDSAVYFCASGDRGARNEQFFGPGTRLTVL.